These T cell receptor beta chains were read from a single sample in a study of blood T cell repertoires in COVID-19. Repertoires were generated with immunoSEQ multiplex PCR, while TCRdb's copy carries only in-frame clones and drops some. The table has approximately 250,000 clones, 90% seen once. Source material: PBMCs or T cells enriched from blood (not recorded which). These TCRs come from a woman in her 30s with acute COVID-19. The CDR3 runs from the conserved cysteine through the conserved F or W. A D gene is named only where the DNA matches it firmly.

d_call j_call v_call cdr3_nt cdr3_aa
TRBD1 TRBJ1-1 TRBV11-1 TGTGCCAGCAGCCTTGGGACAGGCCCCGTTTTTGGTGAAGCTTTCTTT CASSLGTGPVFGEAFF
TRBD1 TRBJ2-5 TRBV5-1 TGCGCCAGCAGCTTAAAGGAGGATGGGACAGAGCAAGAGACCCAGTACTTC CASSLKEDGTEQETQYF
TRBD2 TRBJ2-7 TRBV5-1 TGCGCCAGCAGCTTGGTACCGGGAGGCGAGCAGTACTTC CASSLVPGGEQYF
TRBD1 TRBJ2-1 TRBV10-1 TGCGCCAGCACCAGGACAGGGTGTTATGAGCAGTTCTTC CASTRTGCYEQFF
. TRBJ1-5 TRBV10-3 TGTGCCATCAGTGGGGGGAGGAGGCAGCCCCAGCATTTT CAISGGRRQPQHF
TRBD1 TRBJ2-1 TRBV28 TGTGCCAGCAGTTCTTTACAGGGGATAGCTAGTGAGCAGTTCTTC CASSSLQGIASEQFF
. TRBJ1-4 TRBV7-9 TGTGCCAGCAGCCCCGGGGACTCTGCCGAAAAACTGTTTTTT CASSPGDSAEKLFF
. TRBJ1-1 TRBV30 TGTGCCTCCCAATCCGGGACACAGAACACTGAAGCTTTCTTT CASQSGTQNTEAFF
. TRBJ1-1 TRBV19 TGTGCCAGTAGTCTCCTAGGAGGGATCCCTGAAGCTTTCTTT CASSLLGGIPEAFF
. TRBJ1-6 TRBV2 TGTGCCAGCAGTGAACGGGGGGGAGGCAATAATTCACCCCTCCACTTT CASSERGGGNNSPLHF